The 26 T cell receptor beta chains listed next were all sequenced from one sample in a study of blood T cell repertoires in COVID-19. Assay: immunoSEQ multiplex PCR; the TCRdb copy retains only in-frame clones and omits some. In the table there are about 69,000 clones, around 77% of which are singletons. Source material: peripheral blood. The source is a man aged 60 to 69 with acute or convalescent COVID-19.

This clone has just a few counts. The chain couples TRBV29-1 to TRBJ2-5, with D maybe TRBD2 (5 bases). Germline-derived CDR1 and CDR2 are SQVTM and ANQGSEA. The CDR3 sequence is 12 residues long. Trimming pared 3 bases from V and 7 bases from J, leaving 12 bases between. CDR3 sequence reads: CSVDVARGTQYF. The CDR3, as DNA: TGCAGCGTTGATGTAGCGCGAGGGACCCAGTACTTC.

This clone was seen a handful of times. The chain joins TRBV4-2 to TRBJ2-7; 8 bases map to TRBD2. Germline V gives CDR1 LGHNA, CDR2 YNFKEQ. This CDR3 region has 15 residues. With 3 bases clipped from V and 6 bases from J, the junction kept 10 bases outside the gene matches. CDR3 amino acids: CASSHPPGGGTEQYF. The CDR3 DNA follows: TGTGCCAGCAGCCACCCCCCCGGGGGGGGGACCGAGCAGTACTTC.

The rearrangement links TRBV7-9 to TRBJ1-2; TRBD1 agrees at 7 bases. Trimming at V came to 5 bases and at J to 2 bases, leaving 8 bases not matched to a gene. Germline loops: CDR1 SEHNR, CDR2 FQNEAQ (reference sequence). There are 15 residues in the CDR3. The CDR3 loop reads CASSADRVGNYGYTF. CDR3 coding DNA: TGTGCCAGCAGCGCAGACAGGGTGGGCAACTATGGCTACACCTTC.

This chain joins TRBV5-1 and TRBJ2-5; the match to TRBD2 covers 14 bases. V trimming: 4 bases; J trimming: 5 bases; junction bases outside the gene matches: 7. Looked up from germline, CDR1 is SGHRS and CDR2 is YFSETQ. CDR3 length: 16 residues. The CDR3 nucleotides are TGCGCCAGCAGCCCCACGGGACTAGCGGGGGATGAGACCCAGTACTTC. Protein product: CASSPTGLAGDETQYF. The full variable domain, rest sourced from reference TRBV5-1 and TRBJ2-5, is KAGVTQTPRYLIKTRGQQVTLSCSPISGHRSVSWYQQTPGQGLQFLFEYFSETQRNKGNFPGRFSGRQFSNSRSEMNVSTLELGDSALYLCASSPTGLAGDETQYFGPGTRLLVL.

This chain joins TRBV6-5 and TRBJ1-4; 9 positions agree with TRBD1. Germline loops: CDR1 MNHEY, CDR2 SVGAGI. CDR3 size: 14 residues. Trimming at V came to 4 bases and at J to 5 bases, leaving 2 bases not matched to a gene. CDR3 region: CASSWDRANEKLFF. CDR3 bases: TGTGCCAGCAGTTGGGACAGGGCAAATGAAAAACTGTTTTTT.

V gene TRBV6-5 combines with J gene TRBJ2-5, with 8 bases matching TRBD2. Losses at the gene ends were 0 bases for V and 5 bases for J; bases not matched to a gene: 5. Per the germline V gene, CDR1 is MNHEY and CDR2 is SVGAGI. The CDR3 is 15 residues long. CDR3 sequence: CASSYSGGAGETQYF. As DNA, the CDR3 is TGTGCCAGCAGTTACTCCGGGGGGGCTGGGGAGACCCAGTACTTC.

The V call is TRBV5-4, the J call TRBJ2-3; 10 bases are shared with TRBD2. The germline gives CDR1 SGHNT, CDR2 YYREEE (reference sequence). The CDR3 sequence is 16 residues long. Losses at the gene ends were 5 bases for V and 2 bases for J; bases not matched to a gene: 8. The CDR3, as DNA: TGTGCCAGCAGTCTCAGCGGGGGGGAGGACACAGATACGCAGTATTTT. The encoded protein is CASSLSGGEDTDTQYF.

A few counts support this clone. The V call is TRBV6-2 or TRBV6-3, the J call TRBJ1-5; 8 bases line up with TRBD1. CDR3 length: 14 residues. V lost 2 bases and J lost 6; bases outside the gene matches: 3. Germline values: CDR1 MNHEY, CDR2 SVGEGT. The CDR3 DNA follows: TGTGCCAGCAGTTACGCCAGGGGGCTTCAGCCCCAGCATTTT. Encoded protein: CASSYARGLQPQHF.

The V gene is TRBV5-4, the J gene TRBJ2-7, with 7 bases identical to TRBD2. The CDR3 totals 16 residues. J was trimmed by 4 bases and V by 4 bases; bases with no gene match: 14. Germline CDR1 is SGHNT and CDR2 is YYREEE (reference sequence). The CDR3 DNA reads TGTGCCAGCAGCCCATTTGGGGGGGGAGGTACGTACGAGCAGTACTTC. It translates to CASSPFGGGGTYEQYF.

This sequence joins TRBV4-3 and TRBJ1-6; TRBD1 agrees at 8 bases. The CDR3 has 16 amino acids. The germline gives CDR1 LGHNA, CDR2 YSLEER. V dropped 2 bases and J dropped 10; count of bases not matched to a gene: 10. In DNA form, the CDR3 reads TGCGCCAGCAGCCAAACCCCAGGGGGCGGTGGCTCACCCCTCCACTTT. This sequence encodes CASSQTPGGGGSPLHF.

V is TRBV7-8 and J is TRBJ2-7, with TRBD2 matching 10 bases. J gave up 0 bases and V 6 bases, and 5 bases lay outside the gene matches. The germline V gene has CDR1 SGHVS and CDR2 FQNEAQ. The CDR3 has 15 amino acids. This CDR3 is CASRSSGGASYEQYF. The DNA of the CDR3 is TGTGCCAGCAGATCTAGCGGGGGCGCCTCCTACGAGCAGTACTTC.

The chain joins TRBV7-9 to TRBJ1-1, with D unclear. CDR3 length equals 12 residues. Trimming pared 2 bases from V and 3 bases from J, leaving 4 bases between. Germline V CDR1 and CDR2: SEHNR, FQNEAQ (reference sequence). The CDR3 DNA reads TGTGCCAGCAGCTTAACGGACACTGAAGCTTTCTTT. Translation: CASSLTDTEAFF.

CDR3 in DNA: TGTGCCAGCAGTATCGGACAGGTCAGCACAGATACGCAGTATTTT. Its protein is CASSIGQVSTDTQYF. The V call is TRBV2, the J call TRBJ2-3; the match to TRBD1 covers 7 bases. The CDR3 is made up of 15 amino acids. Germline V gene lookup returns CDR1 SNHLY and CDR2 FYNNEI. The trim removed 5 bases at V and 0 bases at J, leaving 5 bases unmatched.

V gene TRBV30 combines with J gene TRBJ1-1; 7 nucleotides align to TRBD1. The V gene's germline CDR1 is GTSNPN and CDR2 SVGIG (reference sequence). The CDR3 loop spans 13 amino acids. Germline trimming cut 3 bases from V and 5 bases from J; bases unmatched to any gene: 6. CDR3 amino acids: CAWSKGAGTEAFF. CDR3 in DNA: TGTGCCTGGAGCAAGGGGGCGGGGACTGAAGCTTTCTTT. Looking up the rest from reference TRBV30 and TRBJ1-1 gives the full variable domain: SQTIHQWPATLVQPVGSPLSLECTVEGTSNPNLYWYRQAAGRGLQLLFYSVGIGQISSEVPQNLSASRPQDRQFILSSKKLLLSDSGFYLCAWSKGAGTEAFFGQGTRLTVV.

V gene TRBV27 combines with J gene TRBJ1-3, with a possible D match to TRBD1 (5 bases). CDR3 size: 15 residues. CDR1 and CDR2 (germline): MNHEY, SMNVEV (reference sequence). V shed 5 bases and J shed 4 bases, with 15 bases lying between them. The CDR3 DNA reads TGTGCCAGCAGTCCGACAGCCTCGAGGGGAAACACCATATATTTT. Its protein is CASSPTASRGNTIYF.

The chain carries TRBV5-5 and TRBJ1-2; a weak D match, TRBD1 (5 bases). The CDR3 is 15 amino acids. Trimming removed 4 bases from V and 7 bases from J, with 20 bases in between. The germline V gene has CDR1 SGHKS and CDR2 YYEKEE (reference sequence). The CDR3 DNA reads as TGTGCCAGCAGCATCGCGGAGGGGACTGTTCCTGGCTACACCTTC. Translation gives CASSIAEGTVPGYTF.

The chain recombines TRBV2 with TRBJ2-7, with 7 bases identical to TRBD1. The CDR3 is 14 amino acids. Looked up from germline, CDR1 is SNHLY and CDR2 is FYNNEI. V was clipped by 7 bases and J by 3 bases; unmatched bases: 9. The CDR3, as DNA: TGTGCCAGCATCGGGACAGAAGTACTCTACGAGCAGTACTTC. This encodes CASIGTEVLYEQYF.

The gene calls are TRBV29-1 and TRBJ1-1; 7 nucleotides match TRBD1. This CDR3 has 10 amino acids. Germline values: CDR1 SQVTM, CDR2 ANQGSEA. CDR3 loop: CRAGGTEAFF. The CDR3 bases are TGCAGGGCAGGGGGCACTGAAGCTTTCTTT.

On this clone: This sample includes further DNA sequences coding for the same CDR3. The gene calls are TRBV7-2 and TRBJ1-6; no reliable D call. Germline values: CDR1 SGHTA, CDR2 FQGNSA. The CDR3 runs to 13 residues. V lost 4 bases and J 7 bases, leaving 8 bases between the germline ends. DNA of the CDR3: TGTGCCAGCAGCTCAAACAGAAATTCACCCCTCCACTTT. Protein: CASSSNRNSPLHF.

The chain combines TRBV19 with TRBJ2-5; 7 bases are shared with TRBD1. The CDR3 has 13 residues. The V gene's germline CDR1 is LNHDA and CDR2 SQIVND (reference sequence). The junction had 1 base not matched to a gene; V was cut back by 5 bases and J by 1 base. The CDR3 DNA follows: TGTGCCAGTAGTGACAGGGCCCAAGAGACCCAGTACTTC. Its translation is CASSDRAQETQYF.

The J gene is TRBJ2-1, the V gene TRBV6-5; no reliable D call. CDR1 MNHEY and CDR2 SVGAGI come from the germline V gene. This CDR3 has 13 amino acids. V gave up 3 bases and J gave up 3 bases, with 6 bases separating them. The CDR3 nucleotides are TGTGCCAGCAGTTATCTCGGCTACAATGAGCAGTTCTTC. It is translated as CASSYLGYNEQFF.

The V call is TRBV25-1, the J call TRBJ2-1; 10 bases agree with TRBD2. The V gene's germline CDR1 is MGHDK and CDR2 SYGVNS. The CDR3 covers 17 residues. After removal of 4 bases from V and 4 bases from J, the junction contained 10 bases not matched to a gene. CDR3 bases: TGTGCCAGCAGTGCCCCCCCTACTAGCGGGGTTTACAATGAGCAGTTCTTC. Its translation: CASSAPPTSGVYNEQFF.

This chain links TRBV4-1 with TRBJ2-3, with D perhaps matching TRBD1 (5 bases). The V gene lost 2 bases and the J gene lost 5 bases, with 14 bases spanning the gap. The CDR3 totals 15 residues. Germline V gene lookup returns CDR1 MGHRA and CDR2 YSYEKL. CDR3 sequence reads: CASSQLGQGLDTQYF. As DNA, the CDR3 is TGCGCCAGCAGCCAACTCGGACAAGGCTTAGATACGCAGTATTTT.

This rearrangement joins TRBV5-1 to TRBJ2-1, with D maybe TRBD2 (6 bases). Trimming cost V 0 bases and J 2 bases, with 9 bases left between them. Germline values: CDR1 SGHRS, CDR2 YFSETQ. This CDR3 contains 15 residues. CDR3 in amino acids: CASSLDGGTYNEQFF. The CDR3 nucleotides are TGCGCCAGCAGCTTGGATGGGGGGACCTACAATGAGCAGTTCTTC.

This chain links TRBV20-1 with TRBJ2-1, with 8 bases fitting TRBD1. From germline, CDR1 is DFQATT and CDR2 SNEGSKA (reference sequence). The CDR3 covers 15 residues. V gave up 3 bases and J gave up 4 bases; unmatched junction bases: 8. This CDR3 is CSASNRGFGYNEQFF. The CDR3 DNA follows: TGCAGTGCTAGTAACAGGGGGTTTGGGTACAATGAGCAGTTCTTC.

Here the CDR3 DNA reads TGTGCCAGCCGGGACAGGGGTAGCAATCAGCCCCAGCATTTT. As protein: CASRDRGSNQPQHF. The rearrangement links TRBV19 to TRBJ1-5; TRBD1 matches 10 bases. The CDR3 runs to 14 residues. Trimming at V came to 9 bases and at J to 0 bases, leaving 2 bases not matched to a gene. Germline-derived CDR1 and CDR2 are LNHDA and SQIVND (reference sequence).